This section outlines one T cell receptor beta chain sequence together with its context. The data were taken from a study of blood T cell dynamics during melanoma immunotherapy. Time point in this sample: week 3, after first cycle of checkpoint inhibitor. Trimming took 3 bases from V and 9 from J, leaving 18 bases between them. The CDR3 spans 16 residues. Looked up from germline, CDR1 is LNHDA and CDR2 is SQIVND (reference sequence). Method: immunoSEQ multiplex PCR; TCRdb's copy keeps in-frame clones and lacks some. In the table there are thousands of clones, around 85% of which are singletons. Sequences were derived from blood, sampled from a patient treated with checkpoint blockade. The chain links TRBV19 to TRBJ1-6; D is uncertain. This TCR was sampled from a human donor with melanoma. DNA for the CDR3: TGTGCCAGTAGTATCCCTCACAGCGGATTCGGTTCACCCCTCCACTTT. Amino acid sequence: CASSIPHSGFGSPLHF.